What follows are 25 T cell receptor beta chains derived from one specimen sequenced in a study of T cells in Graves' hyperthyroidism and ophthalmopathy. TCR beta CDR3 region amplification was performed from RNA transcripts. The TCR CDR3 first-round RT-PCR relied on the HTBI primer set. TCRdb independently ran MiXCR on the multiplex PCR reads; one entry per CDR3 protein. The profile shows more than 550,000 distinct CDR3 sequences, roughly a sixth of them singletons. The sequencing sample was made of blood. Every receptor here comes from a woman between 50 and 59 years old with Graves' hyperthyroidism that later progressed to Graves' ophthalmopathy.

The sample holds a few counts of this clonotype. The chain combines TRBV15 with TRBJ2-6; D remains ambiguous. There are 13 residues in the CDR3. V was clipped by 8 bases and J by 2 bases, with 7 bases between them. Germline-derived CDR1 and CDR2 are LNHNV and YYDKDF (reference sequence). DNA for the CDR3: TGTGCCACCCGCTCGACTGGGGCCAACGTCCTGACTTTC. Translated: CATRSTGANVLTF. Variable domain in full (rest from reference TRBV15 and TRBJ2-6): DAMVIQNPRYQVTQFGKPVTLSCSQTLNHNVMYWYQQKSSQAPKLLFHYYDKDFNNEADTPDNFQSRRPNTSFCFLDIRSPGLGDTAMYLCATRSTGANVLTFGAGSRLTVL.

In its sample, this clonotype was seen a few times. This chain connects TRBV20-1 to TRBJ1-4; D remains unclear. Germline lookup yields CDR1 DFQATT and CDR2 SNEGSKA (reference sequence). Trimming took 2 bases from V and 7 from J, leaving 14 bases between them. The CDR3 loop spans 14 amino acids. The CDR3 sequence is CSARSGVASEKLFF. As DNA, the CDR3 is TGCAGTGCTAGAAGCGGGGTGGCGTCTGAAAAACTGTTTTTT.

The chain recombines TRBV6-5 with TRBJ2-1, with 9 bases identical to TRBD1. Germline V lookup: CDR1 MNHEY, CDR2 SVGAGI. The CDR3 contains 15 residues. Germline trimming cut 2 bases from V and 9 bases from J; bases unmatched to any gene: 8. This CDR3 reads CASSYDDRGDFEQFF. Written as DNA, the CDR3 is TGTGCCAGCAGTTACGACGACAGGGGGGACTTTGAGCAGTTCTTC.

This clonotype has at least ten counts. V and J are TRBV20-1 and TRBJ2-1; the D gene is possibly TRBD1 (7 bases). Germline assignment: CDR1 DFQATT and CDR2 SNEGSKA (reference sequence). V lost 3 bases and J lost 9, with 18 bases in between. This CDR3 has 14 residues. CDR3 sequence: CSARADRVGGEQFF. The CDR3 DNA reads TGCAGTGCTAGGGCCGACAGGGTGGGAGGTGAGCAGTTCTTC.

J is TRBJ2-1 and V is TRBV3-1; 9 bases map to TRBD1. The CDR3 contains 17 residues. Germline V gene lookup returns CDR1 LGHDT and CDR2 YNNKEL (reference sequence). V shed 3 bases and J 10 bases; nucleotides not matched to a gene: 16. The CDR3 is CASSHTGTGSITDEQFF. The DNA for the CDR3 is TGTGCCAGCAGCCATACCGGGACAGGGTCCATTACAGACGAGCAGTTCTTC.

This clonotype was recorded a few times. The chain combines TRBV6-2 or TRBV6-3 with TRBJ1-4; TRBD1 matches at 7 bases. The CDR3 runs to 16 residues. V shed 8 bases, J shed 5 bases, and the junction held 14 bases outside the gene matches. From germline, CDR1 is MNHEY and CDR2 SVGEGT. The CDR3 here is CASQDRMGSPNEKLFF. DNA for the CDR3: TGTGCCAGCCAGGACAGGATGGGCTCTCCCAATGAAAAACTGTTTTTT.

This clonotype showed up many times. V and J are TRBV10-3 and TRBJ1-1; D gene ambiguous. Trimming took off 3 bases at V and 3 bases at J, with 11 bases between the two ends. This CDR3 has 14 residues. Germline V gives CDR1 ENHRY, CDR2 SYGVKD. As DNA, the CDR3 is TGTGCCATCAGTGACCCCGATTATGACACTGAAGCTTTCTTT. This codes for CAISDPDYDTEAFF.

With regard to this clonotype: This sequence may be a read error, since a much larger clone differs from it by one base. This chain joins TRBV3-1 and TRBJ1-2, with 8 positions matching TRBD1. The CDR3 covers 16 residues. The germline V gene has CDR1 LGHDT and CDR2 YNNKEL (reference sequence). Here the CDR3 reads CANSQGPDRATKGYTF. The CDR3 DNA sequence: TGTGCCAACAGCCAAGGGCCGGACAGGGCCACCAAAGGCTACACCTTC.

J is TRBJ1-3 and V is TRBV3-1; D not resolved. This CDR3 is built from 13 residues. Germline V gene data show CDR1 as LGHDT and CDR2 as YNNKEL (reference sequence). V was clipped by 3 bases and J by 0 bases, with 3 bases between them. The CDR3 bases are TGTGCCAGCAGCCACCTCTCTGGAAACACCATATATTTT. Translated: CASSHLSGNTIYF.

This clonotype was seen many times. The chain has TRBV11-3 and TRBJ1-1; TRBD1 might be the D (5 bases). The CDR3 is made up of 14 amino acids. Trimming removed 0 bases from V and 4 bases from J, with 9 bases in between. Germline CDR1 is SGHNT and CDR2 is YENEEA. The CDR3: CASSLEAGTTEAFF. The DNA for the CDR3 is TGTGCCAGCAGCTTAGAGGCAGGGACCACTGAAGCTTTCTTT. The whole variable domain, remainder taken from reference TRBV11-3 and TRBJ1-1, is EAGVVQSPRYKIIEKKQPVAFWCNPISGHNTLYWYLQNLGQGPELLIRYENEEAVDDSQLPKDRFSAERLKGVDSTLKIQPAELGDSAVYLCASSLEAGTTEAFFGQGTRLTVV.

This clonotype was seen more than once but under ten times. The chain uses TRBV7-8 and TRBJ1-5, with TRBD1 identical over 9 bases. This CDR3 comprises 16 residues. CDR1 and CDR2 (germline): SGHVS, FQNEAQ. Trimming cost V 5 bases and J 4 bases; bases outside gene matches: 9. The CDR3 spells CASSESGTGYNQPQHF. The CDR3 DNA reads as TGTGCCAGCAGCGAATCCGGGACAGGGTATAATCAGCCCCAGCATTTT.

The chain uses TRBV10-3 and TRBJ1-3, with 10 positions matching TRBD1. Trimming removed 4 bases from V and 2 bases from J; junction bases left unmatched: 5. Germline V gene data show CDR1 as ENHRY and CDR2 as SYGVKD. This CDR3 contains 16 residues. The chain's CDR3 is CAISGQDRGAGNTIYF. CDR3 DNA: TGTGCCATCAGTGGACAGGACAGGGGGGCTGGAAACACCATATATTTT.

The V and J genes are TRBV3-1 and TRBJ2-5; TRBD1 matches at 8 bases. CDR1 and CDR2 (germline): LGHDT, YNNKEL (reference sequence). CDR3 length equals 16 residues. Trimming at V came to 0 bases and at J to 4 bases, leaving 7 bases not matched to a gene. CDR3 sequence: CASSQDAQGAGETQYF. The CDR3 DNA follows: TGTGCCAGCAGCCAAGACGCGCAGGGGGCGGGAGAGACCCAGTACTTC.

Many counts were recorded for this clonotype. This chain links TRBV18 with TRBJ1-2, with 8 bases lining up with TRBD1. The germline CDR1 and CDR2 sequences are KGHSH and LQKENI. V shed 3 bases and J 3 bases; nucleotides not matched to a gene: 3. This CDR3 comprises 14 residues. In DNA, the CDR3 is TGTGCCAGCTCACCGGGGACAGGAGACTATGGCTACACCTTC. Translating it yields CASSPGTGDYGYTF.

This clonotype showed up many times. V gene TRBV12-3 or TRBV12-4 combines with J gene TRBJ1-2, with 7 bases aligning to TRBD1. The J segment lost 7 bases and the V segment lost 10 bases, leaving 6 bases of the junction unmatched. This CDR3 is built from 11 residues. Written as DNA, the CDR3 is TGTGCCACCAAGGGGGCGCGTGGCTACACCTTC. Its translation is CATKGARGYTF.

The chain recombines TRBV7-2 with TRBJ2-1; the match to TRBD2 covers 12 bases. The V segment lost 6 bases and the J segment 7 bases; nucleotides outside the gene matches: 7. The CDR3 sequence is 15 residues long. CDR1 is SGHTA, CDR2 FQGNSA, per germline. The DNA of the CDR3 is TGTGCCAGCAGTCCTGCGGGACTAGCGGGTAATGAGCAGTTCTTC. Encoded protein: CASSPAGLAGNEQFF.

The V gene is TRBV12-3 or TRBV12-4, the J gene TRBJ1-3; a possible D gene is TRBD1 (6 bases). Trimming removed 7 bases at V and 1 base at J, with 17 bases between. This CDR3 is built from 16 residues. CDR3 in DNA: TGTGCCAGCATCCTATATCTAGGGGGTTCTGGAAACACCATATATTTT. Translation gives CASILYLGGSGNTIYF.

This clonotype was seen ten or more times. The chain has TRBV3-1 and TRBJ1-5, with no clear D. V gave up 0 bases and J gave up 4 bases, with 10 bases separating them. Germline V gene sequence: CDR1 LGHDT, CDR2 YNNKEL (reference sequence). The CDR3 has 15 amino acids. The CDR3 here is CASSQDARTNQPQHF. As DNA, the CDR3 is TGTGCCAGCAGCCAAGATGCCAGGACTAATCAGCCCCAGCATTTT.

This clonotype turned up a few times. The chain couples TRBV6-1 to TRBJ1-2; no clear D. The germline V and J ends were trimmed by 2 bases and 3 bases, with 10 bases remaining between them. The CDR3 totals 14 residues. CDR1 is MNHNS, CDR2 SASEGT, per germline. The CDR3 reads CASSEQTPYYGYTF. CDR3 nucleotides: TGTGCCAGCAGTGAACAGACACCGTACTATGGCTACACCTTC.

The genes are TRBV7-9 and TRBJ2-1; TRBD2 matches at 9 bases. Trimming removed 1 base from V and 4 bases from J; junction bases left unmatched: 8. The CDR3 is 17 residues long. Germline CDR1 and CDR2: SEHNR and FQNEAQ (reference sequence). The CDR3 here is CASSLGIRLADYNEQFF. CDR3 sequence (DNA): TGTGCCAGCAGCTTAGGAATCCGACTAGCGGATTACAATGAGCAGTTCTTC.

At least ten counts were recorded for this clonotype. The rearrangement joins TRBV12-3 or TRBV12-4 to TRBJ1-1; 7 nucleotides agree with TRBD1. The CDR3 is 15 residues long. J was trimmed by 3 bases and V by 2 bases; bases with no gene match: 6. The CDR3: CASSLRGQVDTEAFF. The DNA of the CDR3 is TGTGCCAGCAGTTTAAGAGGACAGGTGGACACTGAAGCTTTCTTT.

This clonotype showed up many times. The rearrangement joins TRBV20-1 to TRBJ2-3; 9 bases align to TRBD2. J gave up 3 bases and V 0 bases, and 10 bases lay outside the gene matches. The germline CDR1 and CDR2 sequences are DFQATT and SNEGSKA (reference sequence). There are 17 residues in the CDR3. The CDR3 sequence is CSARDLAGGLFTDTQYF. The CDR3 DNA is TGCAGTGCTAGAGATTTGGCGGGGGGGTTGTTTACAGATACGCAGTATTTT.

In its sample, this clonotype was seen many times. The chain couples TRBV2 to TRBJ1-6; D is possibly TRBD1 (5 bases). The V gene's germline CDR1 is SNHLY and CDR2 FYNNEI. Trimming removed 6 bases from V and 8 bases from J, with 11 bases in between. CDR3 length equals 13 residues. The CDR3 bases are TGTGCCAGCAGAGCCAGGGTTGATTCACCCCTCCACTTT. Translating it yields CASRARVDSPLHF.

This clonotype was counted between two and nine times. The CDR3 DNA follows: TGTGCCAGCAGCAAGGACATCCGAAACACCATATATTTT. Translated, it gives CASSKDIRNTIYF. The chain carries TRBV11-1 and TRBJ1-3; a possible D gene is TRBD1 (5 bases). Germline V gene lookup returns CDR1 SGHAT and CDR2 FQDESV (reference sequence). The CDR3 runs to 13 residues. V was clipped by 5 bases and J by 5 bases, with 10 bases between them.

This clonotype was counted ten times or more. The chain joins TRBV5-1 to TRBJ1-2; D perhaps matches TRBD1 (6 bases). V lost 2 bases, J lost 4 bases, and 15 bases lay in between. From germline, CDR1 is SGHRS and CDR2 YFSETQ. The CDR3 sequence is 15 residues long. The CDR3 DNA follows: TGCGCCAGCAGCTTAAACGCAGGGGAGGGCTATGGCTACACCTTC. It yields the protein CASSLNAGEGYGYTF.